This entry lists 5 T cell receptor beta chains sequenced from one sample in a study of T cell clonotyping in hematopoietic cell transplantation. The data were produced by immunoSEQ multiplex PCR, yet TCRdb's version contains in-frame clones alone and is incomplete. The sample lists roughly 13,000 clones; over 85% were seen once. The sample was PBMCs, taken 30 days after allogeneic stem cell transplant. These receptors were collected from a male patient in his sixties or seventies who had an allogeneic stem cell transplant from an unrelated donor, so the T cells may come from the graft donor. Some clones in this sample may be carry-over from other donors' samples.

V and J are TRBV7-2 and TRBJ2-2; D unclear. This CDR3 spans 13 amino acids. Germline CDR1 SGHTA, CDR2 FQGNSA. V gave up 5 bases and J gave up 6 bases, with 10 bases separating them. DNA for the CDR3: TGTGCCAGCAGCCCAAGGTTCTCCGGGGAGCTGTTTTTT. This encodes CASSPRFSGELFF.

This chain joins TRBV7-2 and TRBJ1-2; D unclear. Germline V CDR1 and CDR2: SGHTA, FQGNSA. The CDR3 has 13 residues. Trimming shortened V by 5 bases and J by 5 bases, and 12 bases separated the two germline ends. Written as DNA, the CDR3 is TGTGCCAGCAGCCCGGACGGAGAGTATGGCTACACCTTC. This encodes CASSPDGEYGYTF.

The chain carries TRBV5-1 and TRBJ2-2, with 10 bases matching TRBD1. V was pared by 1 base and J by 6 bases, with 9 bases of the junction left unmatched. The CDR3 totals 17 residues. Germline-derived CDR1 and CDR2 are SGHRS and YFSETQ. DNA for the CDR3: TGCGCCAGCAGCTTGACTGCCGGGACAGGGGTTCCCGGGGAGCTGTTTTTT. Protein sequence: CASSLTAGTGVPGELFF.

V gene TRBV29-1 combines with J gene TRBJ2-5; tentatively, D is TRBD1 or TRBD2 (5 bases each). With 1 base removed from V and 1 base from J, the gap between germline ends came to 25 bases. This CDR3 contains 19 residues. The germline V gene encodes CDR1 SQVTM and CDR2 ANQGSEA. DNA of the CDR3: TGCAGCGTTGAAGTTTTGGGGGACGCCTATGTTTGGGGCCAAGAGACCCAGTACTTC. Encoded protein: CSVEVLGDAYVWGQETQYF.

The chain links TRBV6-5 to TRBJ1-2; 9 bases match TRBD1. The CDR3 extends over 15 amino acids. After removal of 4 bases from V and 5 bases from J, the junction contained 8 bases not matched to a gene. Germline V gene data show CDR1 as MNHEY and CDR2 as SVGAGI. CDR3 residues: CASSSRRDRAYGYTF. The CDR3 coding sequence is TGTGCCAGCAGTTCTCGCCGGGACAGGGCTTATGGCTACACCTTC.